Detailed here is one T cell receptor (beta chain). This clone has only one observation. It has no known antigen specificity. Nothing much larger sits one base from this clone, and base qualities are not available. The CDR3 regions of human TCRbeta chains were analyzed by immunosequencing. On the study's bioinformatics: Repertoire TCRs were checked for matches against a reference library of SARS-CoV-2-specific TCRs that had been generated using the MIRA antigen-specificity platform. Breadth was defined as the fraction of unique TCRs that were SARS-CoV-2-associated, and depth was defined as the fraction of total T cells that were SARS-CoV-2-associated. Using the MIRA data, each spike-specific TCR was mapped to the spike region that the TCR reacts to and placed in a CD4 or CD8 class. Log10-transformed breadth and depth values were compared by one-way ANOVA with Sidak's multiple comparisons tests. What TCRdb holds here is the immuneACCESS table cut down to in-frame rearrangements. Part of the clones is not present; checked against another copy, under half of the missing clones reflect an unresolved V gene, and the others are unexplained. D and trimming were read from the DNA, whereas the V and J calls and clone size are those reported in that table. For this sample there are roughly 70,000 clones; 85% appear just once. The ten largest clones represent about 20% of the sample.

The junction shows trimming of 2 bases on V and 7 bases on J, plus 0 bases between the germline ends. The CDR3 goes from the cysteine to the phenylalanine over 10 residues. Of the read, only the CDR3 DNA is kept; its 30 bases are in frame from base 1. The source of the sample is a study of T cell responses to AZD1222 COVID-19 vaccine (dated by TCRdb to the early 2020s). Study-level background: AZD1222 recipients given second doses at about 4 weeks or at about 12 weeks were pooled, since spike-specific TCR depth and breadth were not found to differ between the two schedules. A total of under 250 trial participants underwent TCR sequencing, of whom around 210 had received two doses of AZD1222 and roughly 26 had received two doses of the MenACWY control vaccine. Trial participants were enrolled by age into subgroups of 18-55, 56-69 and 70-plus years, and about 150, 27 and 61 TCR-sequenced participants, respectively, were included in these subgroups.

Results and caveats for the whole study, not just this receptor: Nearly half of unique spike-specific TCRs reportedly recognized epitopes outside regions mutated in the B.1.351 and B.1.1.7 variants. Most participants were white British and females outnumbered males, and the authors suggested that clonal diversity may have been underestimated. CD4 TCRs associated with the vaccine covered the entire spike protein, and the dominant responses were in regions 160-218 and 743-854. Conclusions about previously exposed vaccinees are limited, since just a handful of AZD1222 recipients were seropositive for SARS-CoV-2 at baseline. Because no samples from the day 14 peak response were available, repertoires could be characterized only after the peak T cell response. The 56-69-year group was small, and its depth increase did not reach significance, likely because of low power. A significant rise in spike-specific TCR breadth and depth was observed after two AZD1222 doses relative to day 0 and relative to MenACWY recipients.

Explained via the paper, the time point label denotes: baseline before first vaccination. Samples from vaccinated people were obtained from the UK trials COV001 and COV002, which included a single-blind randomized controlled phase 2/3 trial of AZD1222 (ChAdOx1 nCoV-19) in healthy adults. For TCRbeta chain sequencing, PBMC samples were collected from trial participants at day 0 and at day 28 after the second dose. This sequence uses TRBV12-3 or TRBV12-4 and TRBJ2-1; the D gene identity is not certain. This clonotype was sampled from an adult in good health. This material consisted of peripheral blood, taken on day 0 of AZD1222 vaccination. At the DNA level, the sequence is TGTGCCAGCAGTTTAAATGAGCAGTTCTTC. Its translation reads: CASSLNEQFF.